The clone carrying this T cell receptor beta chain was counted many times. Its antigen is as yet unknown. The authors amplified TCR beta CDR3 regions from RNA transcripts. The workflow started with a first-round RT-PCR run with HTBI primers and then moved on to a second-round multiplex PCR. MiXCR was run by TCRdb on the multiplex PCR reads, yielding one entry per CDR3 protein. The table records a few hundred thousand distinct CDR3 sequences, about 15% of them present only once. These data originate in a study of Graves' ophthalmopathy and Graves' hyperthyroidism. Study-wide results and limits: Most thyroid-expanded clonotypes exceeding 0.001 frequency were also found in blood. Ophthalmopathy was separated from stable hyperthyroidism by a 13-signature model with 87.88% sensitivity and 75% to 83% specificity.

Other autoimmune diseases, uncontrolled infections, pregnancy and lactation each led to patient exclusion. J was trimmed by 0 bases and V by 1 base; bases with no gene match: 2. There are 16 residues in the CDR3. Sequencing input: peripheral blood. The chain recombines TRBV12-3 or TRBV12-4 with TRBJ1-5; 8 bases map to TRBD1. The receptor's source is an adult woman with stable Graves' hyperthyroidism. CDR3 DNA sequence: TGTGCCAGCAGTTTAGGACAGGGGCATAGCAATCAGCCCCAGCATTTT. This translates into CASSLGQGHSNQPQHF.